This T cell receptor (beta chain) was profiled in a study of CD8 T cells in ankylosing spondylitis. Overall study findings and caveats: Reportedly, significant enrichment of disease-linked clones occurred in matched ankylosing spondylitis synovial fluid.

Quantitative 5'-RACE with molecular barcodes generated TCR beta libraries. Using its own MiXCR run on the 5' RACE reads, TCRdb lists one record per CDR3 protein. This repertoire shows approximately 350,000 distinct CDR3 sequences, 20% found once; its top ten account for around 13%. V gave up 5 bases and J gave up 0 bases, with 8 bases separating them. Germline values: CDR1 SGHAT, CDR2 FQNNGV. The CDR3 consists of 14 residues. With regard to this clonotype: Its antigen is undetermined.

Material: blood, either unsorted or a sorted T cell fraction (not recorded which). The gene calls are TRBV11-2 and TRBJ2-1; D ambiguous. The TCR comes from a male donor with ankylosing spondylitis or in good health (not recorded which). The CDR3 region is CASSPDPSYNEQFF. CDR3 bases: TGTGCCAGCAGCCCGGACCCCTCCTACAATGAGCAGTTCTTC.